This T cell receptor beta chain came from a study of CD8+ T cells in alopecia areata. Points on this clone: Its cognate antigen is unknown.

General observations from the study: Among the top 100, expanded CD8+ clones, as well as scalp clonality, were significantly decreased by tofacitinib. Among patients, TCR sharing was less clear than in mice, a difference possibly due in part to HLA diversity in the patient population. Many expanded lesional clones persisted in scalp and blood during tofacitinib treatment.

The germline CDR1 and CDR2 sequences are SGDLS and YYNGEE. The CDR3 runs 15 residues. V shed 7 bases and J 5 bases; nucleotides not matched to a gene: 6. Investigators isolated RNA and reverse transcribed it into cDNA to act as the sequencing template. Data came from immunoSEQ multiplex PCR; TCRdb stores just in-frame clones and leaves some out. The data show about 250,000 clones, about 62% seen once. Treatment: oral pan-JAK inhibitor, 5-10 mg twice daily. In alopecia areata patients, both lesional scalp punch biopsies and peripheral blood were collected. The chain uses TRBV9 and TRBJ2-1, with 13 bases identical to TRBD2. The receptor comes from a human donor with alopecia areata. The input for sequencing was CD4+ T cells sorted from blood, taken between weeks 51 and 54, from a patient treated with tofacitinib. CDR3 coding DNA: TGTGCCAGCGGAATTACTAGCGGGGGGGACAATGAGCAGTTCTTC. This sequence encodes CASGITSGGDNEQFF.